The entry below describes one T cell receptor (beta chain). Its target is unknown. The entry originates in a study of TIL therapy for anti-PD-1-resistant metastatic lung cancer. Background on the study: Patients then received nivolumab; progressors got lymphodepletion, TIL and IL-2. Tumors carried a median 1.5 non-synonymous mutations per megabase. Overall study findings and caveats: After infusion, TIL clonotypes partly replaced peripheral T cells and declined over months.

The libraries were made with immunoSEQ v3. The method was immunoSEQ multiplex PCR; TCRdb's version includes in-frame clones alone and lacks a portion of them. Among 18,000 or so clones, around 82% were seen once, and the ten largest hold 2% to 2.5%. Specified time point: pre-treatment sample, taken before nivolumab and TIL therapy. Patients were adults with stage 4 NSCLC. Per the germline V gene, CDR1 is SGHVS and CDR2 is FQNEAQ. This CDR3 contains 14 residues. V dropped 1 base and J dropped 2 bases, with 9 bases sitting between them. The sample in question was blood, obtained at baseline. This chain uses TRBV7-8 with TRBJ2-7; a weak D match, TRBD1 (6 bases). The TCR was taken from a person between 25 and 80 years old with non-small cell lung cancer. CDR3 in DNA: TGTGCCAGCAGCTTAGGACAGGCCACCTACGAGCAGTACTTC. Protein sequence: CASSLGQATYEQYF.